The table lists the clone carrying this T cell receptor beta chain with a few counts. The antigen is undetermined. This sample is part of a study of response to subunit inactivated influenza vaccine. General observations from the study: T cells newly recruited by each seasonal influenza vaccination are few, the authors suggested.

Germline CDR1 reads LNHDA; CDR2 reads SQIVND (reference sequence). There are 15 residues in the CDR3. V lost 1 base, J lost 4 bases, and 13 bases lay in between. A single record per CDR3 protein comes from TCRdb applying MiXCR to the RT-PCR reads. The sample carries under 850,000 distinct CDR3 sequences, around 18% recorded once. The specimen comprised PBMCs from blood, sampled more than 4 days after vaccination. This chain joins TRBV19 and TRBJ1-1; D call uncertain. The receptor was isolated from a man aged 50 to 59 who received an inactivated influenza vaccine. CDR3 bases: TGTGCCAGTAGTATAGGGGGATCTCGCGGCACTGAAGCTTTCTTT. This translates into CASSIGGSRGTEAFF.